Each of the 19 T cell receptor beta chains below was sequenced from the same sample in a study of cytomegalovirus exposure and HLA in healthy donors. Both 60 Vbeta primers and 13 Jbeta primers went into the PCR. The protocol was immunoSEQ multiplex PCR, while the TCRdb copy is restricted to in-frame clones and leaves out a portion. Here the sample spans around 140,000 clones, about 81% being singletons. The source material was PBMCs. These receptors were obtained from a woman in her forties or fifties in good health and CMV-seropositive.

The chain joins TRBV2 to TRBJ2-3; perhaps TRBD1 as D (5 bases). The CDR3 covers 14 residues. Trimming took off 6 bases at V and 0 bases at J, with 10 bases between the two ends. The germline V gene has CDR1 SNHLY and CDR2 FYNNEI. The CDR3 loop reads CASRVGPSTDTQYF. CDR3 in DNA: TGTGCCAGCAGAGTGGGGCCTAGCACAGATACGCAGTATTTT. Full variable domain (rest looked up from reference TRBV2 and TRBJ2-3): EPEVTQTPSHQVTQMGQEVILRCVPISNHLYFYWYRQILGQKVEFLVSFYNNEISEKSEIFDDQFSVERPDGSNFTLKIRSTKLEDSAMYFCASRVGPSTDTQYFGPGTRLTVL.

The chain is built from TRBV2 and TRBJ2-7; TRBD2 matches at 12 bases. Germline V gene data show CDR1 as SNHLY and CDR2 as FYNNEI. This CDR3 has 14 amino acids. Germline trimming cut 8 bases from V and 2 bases from J; bases unmatched to any gene: 4. This chain's CDR3 is CASVRTSGTYEQYF. In DNA, the CDR3 is TGTGCCAGCGTGAGGACTAGCGGGACCTACGAGCAGTACTTC.

The rearrangement uses TRBV28 and TRBJ2-1; D may be TRBD1 (6 bases). The V gene's germline CDR1 is MDHEN and CDR2 SYDVKM. The V end lost 3 bases, the J end lost 8 bases, and 14 bases lay between the germline ends. The CDR3 has 14 amino acids. DNA for the CDR3: TGTGCCAGCAGTTTGGGCTCAGGGGCCGATGAGCAGTTCTTC. As protein: CASSLGSGADEQFF.

The chain employs TRBV2 and TRBJ2-2; no reliable D call. Trimming removed 5 bases from V and 3 bases from J, with 7 bases in between. In germline, CDR1 is SNHLY, CDR2 FYNNEI. The CDR3 has 13 residues. Written as DNA, the CDR3 is TGTGCCAGCAGTTACAGATACACCGGGGAGCTGTTTTTT. It translates to CASSYRYTGELFF.

The rearrangement links TRBV4-3 to TRBJ1-1; weak D call: TRBD1 (5 bases). CDR3 size: 15 residues. Germline V gives CDR1 LGHNA, CDR2 YSLEER. The germline V and J ends were trimmed by 0 bases and 0 bases, with 8 bases remaining between them. Here the CDR3 reads CASSQDWGVNTEAFF. The CDR3 region has the DNA TGCGCCAGCAGCCAAGATTGGGGGGTGAACACTGAAGCTTTCTTT.

This clone came up a few times. The chain links TRBV30 to TRBJ1-4; 10 nucleotides line up with TRBD1. The CDR3 length is 13 residues. The junction had 5 bases not matched to a gene; V was cut back by 2 bases and J by 11 bases. The germline gives CDR1 GTSNPN, CDR2 SVGIG (reference sequence). CDR3 sequence reads: CAWSRDRGLKLFF. The CDR3 DNA sequence: TGTGCCTGGAGTCGAGACAGGGGGCTGAAACTGTTTTTT.

This chain uses TRBV18 with TRBJ2-7; D uncertain. This CDR3 contains 14 residues. Germline CDR1 and CDR2: KGHSH and LQKENI. V shed 2 bases and J shed 2 bases, with 10 bases lying between them. The CDR3 reads CASSPTRTPYEQYF. The CDR3 DNA follows: TGTGCCAGCTCACCAACCCGAACACCCTACGAGCAGTACTTC.

The rearrangement uses TRBV23-1 and TRBJ2-1, with D perhaps TRBD1 (5 bases). TRBV23-1 falls under the ORF class, with uncertain function. This CDR3 spans 12 amino acids. The ends were cut back, 3 bases at V and 6 bases at J, with 6 bases in the middle. In DNA, the CDR3 is TGCGCCAGCAGTCACGACAGCAATGAGCAGTTCTTC. Translation gives CASSHDSNEQFF.

The genes are TRBV7-9 and TRBJ1-5; tentatively, D is TRBD1 (5 bases). CDR3 length: 14 residues. Looked up from germline, CDR1 is SEHNR and CDR2 is FQNEAQ (reference sequence). Trimming left V 4 bases short and J 4 bases short, with 11 bases between. The CDR3, as DNA: TGTGCCAGCAGCTCAATAGGGGTAAATCAGCCCCAGCATTTT. Translated, it gives CASSSIGVNQPQHF.

The CDR3 DNA sequence: TGTGCCAGCAGCTTAGGGACAAACAATCAAGAGACCCAGTACTTC. Encoded protein: CASSLGTNNQETQYF. The chain couples TRBV7-3 to TRBJ2-5; tentatively, D is TRBD1 (6 bases). Germline values: CDR1 SGHTA, CDR2 FQGTGA. There are 15 residues in the CDR3. Trimming shortened V by 2 bases and J by 2 bases, and 12 bases separated the two germline ends.

The chain employs TRBV6-9 and TRBJ1-2; D unresolved. V gave up 4 bases and J gave up 3 bases, with 15 bases separating them. Germline CDR1 and CDR2: MNHGY and SVAAGI. The CDR3 is made up of 15 amino acids. CDR3 DNA: TGTGCCAGCAGTTCAAGAGGAAGAGAACACTATGGCTACACCTTC. Translated, it gives CASSSRGREHYGYTF.

This chain links TRBV10-3 with TRBJ2-3; tentatively, D is TRBD2 (6 bases). Trimming stripped 11 bases from V and 1 base from J, with 13 bases between. Germline CDR1 is ENHRY and CDR2 is SYGVKD. The CDR3 has 13 amino acids. The CDR3 region has the DNA TGTGCCTCGCGAGGGGAGGGCACAGATACGCAGTATTTT. As protein: CASRGEGTDTQYF.

The chain combines TRBV7-2 with TRBJ2-1; D possibly corresponds to TRBD1 (6 bases). The CDR3 is made up of 15 amino acids. V was pared by 4 bases and J by 2 bases, with 12 bases between. The germline V gene has CDR1 SGHTA and CDR2 FQGNSA. The CDR3 nucleotides read TGTGCCAGCAGCTCATCATGGGGGCCCTACAATGAGCAGTTCTTC. Translation: CASSSSWGPYNEQFF.

The CDR3 loop is CASSPPASVHRAFF. The CDR3 DNA reads as TGTGCCAGCAGCCCTCCCGCCTCGGTTCATCGAGCTTTCTTT. The V gene is TRBV7-9, the J gene TRBJ1-1; D unclear. The CDR3 has 14 amino acids. Germline V gives CDR1 SEHNR, CDR2 FQNEAQ (reference sequence). V lost 5 bases and J 10 bases, leaving 20 bases between the germline ends.

V is TRBV27 and J is TRBJ2-1, with D perhaps being TRBD1 or TRBD2 (6 bases each). CDR1 and CDR2 (germline): MNHEY, SMNVEV (reference sequence). This CDR3 is built from 14 residues. V lost 6 bases and J 7 bases, leaving 16 bases between the germline ends. CDR3 loop: CASRLGGGKNEQFF. The CDR3, as DNA: TGTGCCAGCAGGTTAGGGGGAGGAAAGAATGAGCAGTTCTTC.

This chain connects TRBV2 to TRBJ2-2; 9 bases are a match to TRBD2. V was pared by 7 bases and J by 7 bases, with 7 bases of the junction left unmatched. The CDR3 is 14 residues long. Germline-derived CDR1 and CDR2 are SNHLY and FYNNEI. In DNA form, the CDR3 reads TGTGCCAGCATTAAGCGGGAGGTGAGCGGGGAGCTGTTTTTT. Encoded protein: CASIKREVSGELFF.

The gene calls are TRBV7-9 and TRBJ2-5; D might be TRBD1 (6 bases). The J call is in doubt because the DNA end fits TRBJ2-7 better. Germline-derived CDR1 and CDR2 are SEHNR and FQNEAQ (reference sequence). The CDR3 sequence is 14 residues long. The CDR3 reads CASTNNEDSYEQYF. DNA of the CDR3: TGTGCCAGCACCAATAACGAGGACAGCTACGAGCAGTACTTC.

In nucleotides, the CDR3 is TGTGCCAGCAGCTTCACTGTAAATCAGCCCCAGCATTTT. This encodes CASSFTVNQPQHF. The chain recombines TRBV5-8 with TRBJ1-5, with D uncertain. Germline loops: CDR1 SGHTS, CDR2 YDEGEE. CDR3 length: 13 residues. V was pared by 2 bases and J by 4 bases, with 7 bases between.

V gene TRBV30 combines with J gene TRBJ1-6, with 11 bases identical to TRBD1. Germline V gene sequence: CDR1 GTSNPN, CDR2 SVGIG (reference sequence). With V trimmed by 3 bases and J by 7 bases, 5 bases remained unmatched. The CDR3 is 15 residues long. The CDR3, as DNA: TGTGCCTGGAGGGCATGGGACAGGGGGAATTCACCCCTCCACTTT. Protein product: CAWRAWDRGNSPLHF. Based on the CDR3 plus reference TRBV30 and TRBJ1-6, the full variable domain is SQTIHQWPATLVQPVGSPLSLECTVEGTSNPNLYWYRQAAGRGLQLLFYSVGIGQISSEVPQNLSASRPQDRQFILSSKKLLLSDSGFYLCAWRAWDRGNSPLHFGNGTRLTVT.